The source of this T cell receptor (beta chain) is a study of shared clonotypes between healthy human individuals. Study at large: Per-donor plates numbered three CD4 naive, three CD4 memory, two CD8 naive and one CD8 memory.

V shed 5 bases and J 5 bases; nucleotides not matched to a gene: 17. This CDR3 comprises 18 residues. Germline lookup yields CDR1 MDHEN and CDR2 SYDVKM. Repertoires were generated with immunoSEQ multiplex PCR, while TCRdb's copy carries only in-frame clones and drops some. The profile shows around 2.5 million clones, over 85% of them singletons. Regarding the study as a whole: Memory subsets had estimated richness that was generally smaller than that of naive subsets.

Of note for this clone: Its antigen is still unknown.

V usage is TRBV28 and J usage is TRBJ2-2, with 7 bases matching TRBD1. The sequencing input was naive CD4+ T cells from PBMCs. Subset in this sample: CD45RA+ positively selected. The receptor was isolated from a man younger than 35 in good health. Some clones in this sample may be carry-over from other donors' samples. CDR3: CASSPLRGDRVWTGELFF. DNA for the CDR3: TGTGCCAGCAGTCCCCTGAGGGGCGACAGGGTGTGGACCGGGGAGCTGTTTTTT.